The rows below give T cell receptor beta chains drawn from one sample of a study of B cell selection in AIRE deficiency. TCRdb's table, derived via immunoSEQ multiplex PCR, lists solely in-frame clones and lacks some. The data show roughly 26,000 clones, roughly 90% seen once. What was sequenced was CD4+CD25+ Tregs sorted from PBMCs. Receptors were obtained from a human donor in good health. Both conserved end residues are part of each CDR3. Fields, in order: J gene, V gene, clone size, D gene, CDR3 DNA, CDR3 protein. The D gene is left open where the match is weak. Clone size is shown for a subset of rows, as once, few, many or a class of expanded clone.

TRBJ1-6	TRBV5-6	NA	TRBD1	TGTGCCAGCAGCTCTTTGGACAGGGTTGGATCACCCCTCCACTTT	CASSSLDRVGSPLHF
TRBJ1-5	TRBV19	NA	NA	TGTGCCAGTAGTTGGGGGTACGATTATCAGCCCCAGCATTTT	CASSWGYDYQPQHF
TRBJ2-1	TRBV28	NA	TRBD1	TGTGCCAGCAGTTTGGCCTGGGGACAGGGCTACTACAATGAGCAGTTCTTC	CASSLAWGQGYYNEQFF
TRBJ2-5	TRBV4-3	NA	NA	TGCGCCAGCAGCCAAGAGGGGGGCCGGGGGGAGACCCAGTACTTC	CASSQEGGRGETQYF
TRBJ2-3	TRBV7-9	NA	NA	TGTGCCAGCAGCTTCAGGTGGGGGAGCCCCACAGATACGCAGTATTTT	CASSFRWGSPTDTQYF
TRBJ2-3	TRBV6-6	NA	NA	TGTGCCAGCAGCTCCGGGTGGTACACAGATACGCAGTATTTT	CASSSGWYTDTQYF
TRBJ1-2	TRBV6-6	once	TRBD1	TGTGCCAGCAGTTACTCTCGGACAGGGTATGGCTACACCTTC	CASSYSRTGYGYTF
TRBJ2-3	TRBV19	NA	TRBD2	TGTGCCAGTAGTCATGGGACTACCAGGGTCTCACAGTATTTT	CASSHGTTRVSQYF
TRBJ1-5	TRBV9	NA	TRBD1	TGTGCCAGCAGCGAGAACAGGGGAGGGCATTTT	CASSENRGGHF
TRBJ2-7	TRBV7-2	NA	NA	TGTGCCAGCAGCCTGACGGGCTACGAGCAGTACTTC	CASSLTGYEQYF
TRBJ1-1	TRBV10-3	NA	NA	TGTGCCATCAGTGCCGGCACTGAAGCTTTCTTT	CAISAGTEAFF
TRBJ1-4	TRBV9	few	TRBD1	TGTGCCAGCAGCGCAGAAGGGGAGGGGGCGGCTAATGAAAAACTGTTTTTT	CASSAEGEGAANEKLFF
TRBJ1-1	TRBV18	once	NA	TGTGCCAGCTCACCCCTCAATTTGAACACTGAAGCTTTCTTT	CASSPLNLNTEAFF
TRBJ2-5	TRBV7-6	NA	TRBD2	TGTGCCAGCAGCTACAGCGGGGGGGCCGGGGAGACCCAGTACTTC	CASSYSGGAGETQYF
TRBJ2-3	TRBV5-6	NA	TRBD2	TGTGCCAGCAGCCTTAGCGGGGGCACAGATACGCAGTATTTT	CASSLSGGTDTQYF
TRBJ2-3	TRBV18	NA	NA	TGTGCCAGCTCACCGGACCGGGGGGCAGCAGATACGCAGTATTTT	CASSPDRGAADTQYF
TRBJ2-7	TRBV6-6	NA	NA	TGTGCCAGCAGTTACAACCCCGAAGGACCCTACGAGCAGTACTTC	CASSYNPEGPYEQYF
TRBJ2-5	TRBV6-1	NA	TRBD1	TGTGCCAGCAGTGGCGGACAGGGGGGGACGGGGACCCAGCACTTC	CASSGGQGGTGTQHF
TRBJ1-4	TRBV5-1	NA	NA	TGCGCCAGCAGCTTGGAACAGGGTACTTGGGAAAAACTGTTTTTT	CASSLEQGTWEKLFF
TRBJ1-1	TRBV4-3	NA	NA	TGCGCCAGCAGCCAAGTCGGGGGCGGGGGTGAAGCTTTCTTT	CASSQVGGGGEAFF
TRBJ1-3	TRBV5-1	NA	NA	TGCGCCAGCAGCAAGGACGGAACCTCTGGAAACACCATATATTTT	CASSKDGTSGNTIYF
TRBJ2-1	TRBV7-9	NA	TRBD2	TGTGCCAGCAGCCGGGGACTAGCGGGGGGTAATGAGCAGTTCTTC	CASSRGLAGGNEQFF
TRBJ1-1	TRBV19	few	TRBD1	TGTGCCAGTAGTATACACCCGGCCGGGACAGGGAGGGCGGAAGCTTTCTTT	CASSIHPAGTGRAEAFF
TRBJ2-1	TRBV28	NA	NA	TGTGCCAGCAGTTCCCTGGGGGGAGCCTTGAATGAGCAGTTCTTC	CASSSLGGALNEQFF
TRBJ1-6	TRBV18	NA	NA	TGTGCCAGCTCACCACAGGGGTCCAATTCACCCCTCCACTTT	CASSPQGSNSPLHF
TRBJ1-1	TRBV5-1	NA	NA	TGCGCCAGCAGCTTGGGCAGTAACACTGAAGCTTTCTTT	CASSLGSNTEAFF
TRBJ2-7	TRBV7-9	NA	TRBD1	TGTGCCAGCAGCTACGCGACAGGGTGGTACGAGCAGTACTTC	CASSYATGWYEQYF
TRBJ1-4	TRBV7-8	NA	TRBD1	TGTGCCAGCAGCTCATACAGGGGGACAACTAATGAAAAACTGTTTTTT	CASSSYRGTTNEKLFF
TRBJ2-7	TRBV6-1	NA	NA	TGTGCCAGCAGTGAAACCTACTATGGACAGTACTTC	CASSETYYGQYF